These T cell receptor beta chains were read from a single sample in a study of OX40 agonist ivuxolimab in advanced cancers. The assay was immunoSEQ multiplex PCR, and TCRdb's table has in-frame clones only and misses some. The sample contains 65,000 to 90,000 clones, over 65% of which appear only once. The sample consisted of CD4+ or CD8+ T cells sorted from blood, taken in a trial of the OX40 agonist ivuxolimab. These TCRs come from an adult with an advanced solid tumor such as melanoma, head and neck, liver or kidney cancer. Each CDR3 is given with its conserved first and last residue. Fields, in order: V gene, D gene, J gene, clone size, CDR3 protein, CDR3 DNA. D genes are given only for firm matches. Clone size is shown for a subset of rows, as once, few, many or a class of expanded clone.

v_gene: TRBV9; d_gene: TRBD2; j_gene: TRBJ2-3; abundance: .; CDR3aa: CASSVALAGGKTDTQYF; CDR3nt: TGTGCCAGCAGCGTAGCCCTAGCGGGGGGGAAAACAGATACGCAGTATTTT
v_gene: TRBV5-1; d_gene: .; j_gene: TRBJ1-4; abundance: few; CDR3aa: CASSFNNRGEKLFF; CDR3nt: TGCGCCAGCAGCTTTAATAATAGGGGGGAAAAACTGTTTTTT
v_gene: TRBV5-6; d_gene: .; j_gene: TRBJ2-7; abundance: once; CDR3aa: CASSLGQGSYEQYF; CDR3nt: TGTGCCAGCAGCTTGGGCCAGGGCTCCTACGAGCAGTACTTC
v_gene: TRBV10-3; d_gene: .; j_gene: TRBJ1-2; abundance: .; CDR3aa: CAITPQGPNNYGYTF; CDR3nt: TGTGCCATCACCCCGCAGGGACCTAATAACTATGGCTACACCTTC
v_gene: TRBV7-9; d_gene: .; j_gene: TRBJ2-5; abundance: .; CDR3aa: CASRLQGVGETQYF; CDR3nt: TGTGCCAGCAGACTACAGGGCGTCGGAGAGACCCAGTACTTC
v_gene: TRBV6-1; d_gene: TRBD1; j_gene: TRBJ1-6; abundance: .; CDR3aa: CASSDRGDSPLHF; CDR3nt: TGTGCCAGCAGTGACAGGGGGGATTCACCCCTCCACTTT
v_gene: TRBV11-3; d_gene: .; j_gene: TRBJ2-6; abundance: .; CDR3aa: CASSRFGTDYSGANVLTF; CDR3nt: TGTGCCAGCAGCCGTTTCGGGACGGACTACTCTGGGGCCAACGTCCTGACTTTC
v_gene: TRBV7-6; d_gene: TRBD1; j_gene: TRBJ1-3; abundance: .; CDR3aa: CASSLELPGQGARGNTIYF; CDR3nt: TGTGCCAGCAGCTTAGAACTCCCGGGACAGGGGGCGCGGGGAAACACCATATATTTT
v_gene: TRBV7-9; d_gene: .; j_gene: TRBJ2-2; abundance: .; CDR3aa: CASSPDTNTGELFF; CDR3nt: TGTGCCAGCAGCCCGGACACAAACACCGGGGAGCTGTTTTTT
v_gene: TRBV11-2; d_gene: .; j_gene: TRBJ1-1; abundance: few; CDR3aa: CASSFQRLNTEAFF; CDR3nt: TGTGCCAGCAGCTTCCAGAGGTTGAACACTGAAGCTTTCTTT
v_gene: TRBV9; d_gene: TRBD1; j_gene: TRBJ2-7; abundance: .; CDR3aa: CASSGPGQGTFEQYF; CDR3nt: TGTGCCAGCAGCGGACCGGGACAGGGGACTTTCGAGCAGTACTTC
v_gene: TRBV4-3; d_gene: TRBD2; j_gene: TRBJ2-1; abundance: .; CDR3aa: CASSHLAGAVSSYNEQFF; CDR3nt: TGCGCCAGCAGCCACTTAGCGGGGGCCGTGAGCTCCTACAATGAGCAGTTCTTC
v_gene: TRBV29-1; d_gene: .; j_gene: TRBJ2-5; abundance: once; CDR3aa: CSGEDSLSEAQYF; CDR3nt: TGCAGCGGGGAGGACAGTCTGTCAGAGGCCCAGTACTTC
v_gene: TRBV28; d_gene: TRBD1; j_gene: TRBJ1-2; abundance: once; CDR3aa: CASSSGQETYGYTF; CDR3nt: TGTGCCAGCAGTTCGGGACAGGAGACCTATGGCTACACCTTC
v_gene: TRBV29-1; d_gene: .; j_gene: TRBJ1-2; abundance: once; CDR3aa: CSVDSIGGNYGYTF; CDR3nt: TGCAGCGTTGATTCCATAGGGGGAAACTATGGCTACACCTTC
v_gene: TRBV7-3; d_gene: .; j_gene: TRBJ1-1; abundance: .; CDR3aa: CASSSRLNTEAFF; CDR3nt: TGTGCCAGCAGCTCGCGATTGAACACTGAAGCTTTCTTT
v_gene: TRBV28; d_gene: .; j_gene: TRBJ1-2; abundance: .; CDR3aa: CASSLVQLNPGYTF; CDR3nt: TGTGCCAGCAGTTTAGTACAGCTCAACCCTGGCTACACCTTC
v_gene: TRBV4-1; d_gene: TRBD2; j_gene: TRBJ2-2; abundance: once; CDR3aa: CASSHTGGTSLGAGELFF; CDR3nt: TGCGCCAGCAGCCACACGGGGGGGACTAGCCTGGGCGCCGGGGAGCTGTTTTTT
v_gene: TRBV4-1; d_gene: TRBD1; j_gene: TRBJ1-2; abundance: .; CDR3aa: CASSPDRGFRDYGYTF; CDR3nt: TGCGCCAGCAGCCCGGACAGGGGCTTTAGGGACTATGGCTACACCTTC
v_gene: TRBV19; d_gene: TRBD1; j_gene: TRBJ1-6; abundance: .; CDR3aa: CASSITGGIKNSPLHF; CDR3nt: TGTGCCAGTAGTATTACAGGGGGCATTAAAAATTCACCCCTCCACTTT
v_gene: TRBV6-1; d_gene: .; j_gene: TRBJ2-6; abundance: .; CDR3aa: CASVQGSGANVLTF; CDR3nt: TGTGCCAGCGTCCAGGGCTCGGGGGCCAACGTCCTGACTTTC
v_gene: TRBV6-6; d_gene: .; j_gene: TRBJ1-3; abundance: .; CDR3aa: CASRPTGTGNTIYF; CDR3nt: TGTGCCAGCAGACCTACAGGGACGGGAAACACCATATATTTT
v_gene: TRBV25-1; d_gene: TRBD2; j_gene: TRBJ2-3; abundance: .; CDR3aa: CASSLTSGALQNTQYF; CDR3nt: TGTGCCAGCAGTCTTACTAGCGGGGCCCTCCAGAATACGCAGTATTTT
v_gene: TRBV27; d_gene: .; j_gene: TRBJ1-1; abundance: .; CDR3aa: CASRSQSAGHMNTEAFF; CDR3nt: TGTGCCAGCAGATCACAGAGCGCGGGTCACATGAACACTGAAGCTTTCTTT
v_gene: TRBV28; d_gene: TRBD2; j_gene: TRBJ2-1; abundance: .; CDR3aa: CASSYTSGGVNEQFF; CDR3nt: TGTGCCAGCAGCTATACTAGCGGGGGTGTAAATGAGCAGTTCTTC
v_gene: TRBV5-4; d_gene: .; j_gene: TRBJ1-4; abundance: .; CDR3aa: CASSPPGGGNEKLFF; CDR3nt: TGTGCCAGCAGTCCCCCGGGGGGTGGAAATGAAAAACTGTTTTTT
v_gene: TRBV11-3; d_gene: .; j_gene: TRBJ2-2; abundance: .; CDR3aa: CASRRGGTFANTGELFF; CDR3nt: TGTGCCAGCAGACGAGGAGGGACGTTCGCGAACACCGGGGAGCTGTTTTTT
v_gene: TRBV19; d_gene: .; j_gene: TRBJ2-7; abundance: .; CDR3aa: CASSTRQDEQYF; CDR3nt: TGTGCCAGTAGTACGCGACAGGACGAGCAGTACTTC
v_gene: TRBV5-1; d_gene: TRBD1; j_gene: TRBJ2-1; abundance: .; CDR3aa: CASRRTGTDSYNEQFF; CDR3nt: TGCGCCAGCAGAAGGACCGGGACAGACTCCTACAATGAGCAGTTCTTC
v_gene: TRBV23-1; d_gene: .; j_gene: TRBJ2-5; abundance: .; CDR3aa: CASSKPPTVQETQYF; CDR3nt: TGCGCCAGCAGCAAACCTCCGACAGTCCAAGAGACCCAGTACTTC
v_gene: TRBV7-3; d_gene: .; j_gene: TRBJ1-1; abundance: .; CDR3aa: CASSLGVDTEAFF; CDR3nt: TGTGCCAGCAGCTTAGGTGTTGACACTGAAGCTTTCTTT
v_gene: TRBV6-5; d_gene: .; j_gene: TRBJ1-5; abundance: .; CDR3aa: CASSYSSASNQPQHF; CDR3nt: TGTGCCAGCAGTTACTCGAGCGCCAGCAATCAGCCCCAGCATTTT
v_gene: TRBV4-1; d_gene: TRBD2; j_gene: TRBJ2-3; abundance: .; CDR3aa: CASSLTSGVRDTQYF; CDR3nt: TGCGCCAGCAGCCTGACTAGCGGGGTGAGAGATACGCAGTATTTT
v_gene: TRBV5-1; d_gene: TRBD2; j_gene: TRBJ2-3; abundance: .; CDR3aa: CASGLAGFTDTQYF; CDR3nt: TGCGCCAGCGGTCTAGCGGGTTTCACAGATACGCAGTATTTT
v_gene: TRBV5-1; d_gene: .; j_gene: TRBJ1-1; abundance: .; CDR3aa: CASSLGGVGTEAFF; CDR3nt: TGCGCCAGCAGCTTGGGAGGGGTAGGCACTGAAGCTTTCTTT
v_gene: TRBV4-3; d_gene: .; j_gene: TRBJ1-2; abundance: .; CDR3aa: CASSQGRGPLYGYTF; CDR3nt: TGCGCCAGCAGCCAAGGGAGGGGTCCCCTTTATGGCTACACCTTC
v_gene: TRBV28; d_gene: .; j_gene: TRBJ1-2; abundance: .; CDR3aa: CASSPPDVPIYGYTF; CDR3nt: TGTGCCAGCAGTCCTCCGGACGTACCGATCTATGGCTACACCTTC
v_gene: TRBV11-2; d_gene: TRBD1; j_gene: TRBJ1-1; abundance: .; CDR3aa: CASSFRTGIRNTEAFF; CDR3nt: TGTGCCAGCAGCTTCCGGACAGGTATAAGGAACACTGAAGCTTTCTTT
v_gene: TRBV28; d_gene: .; j_gene: TRBJ1-2; abundance: .; CDR3aa: CASSLLDSDYGYTF; CDR3nt: TGTGCCAGCAGTTTACTCGACAGTGACTATGGCTACACCTTC
v_gene: TRBV4-1; d_gene: TRBD1; j_gene: TRBJ1-2; abundance: .; CDR3aa: CASSQPTGAYGYTF; CDR3nt: TGCGCCAGCAGCCAACCGACAGGGGCCTATGGCTACACCTTC
v_gene: TRBV30; d_gene: .; j_gene: TRBJ1-4; abundance: .; CDR3aa: CAAVIKGSEKLFF; CDR3nt: TGTGCCGCCGTAATCAAAGGAAGTGAAAAACTGTTTTTT
v_gene: TRBV14; d_gene: .; j_gene: TRBJ1-2; abundance: .; CDR3aa: CASNSPPQGIYGYTF; CDR3nt: TGTGCCAGCAACTCCCCACCGCAGGGAATTTATGGCTACACCTTC